One sample yielded the 16 T cell receptor beta chains listed below, sequenced in a study of Graves' ophthalmopathy and Graves' hyperthyroidism. The authors amplified TCR beta CDR3 regions from RNA transcripts. HTBI-primed RT-PCR formed the first round, and a multiplex PCR formed the second. From the multiplex PCR reads, TCRdb called clonotypes with MiXCR, one entry per CDR3 protein. The data show about 1.2 million distinct CDR3 sequences, about 35% seen once. The sample taken for sequencing was peripheral blood or thyroid tissue (not recorded which). These receptors came from an adult man with Graves' hyperthyroidism.

CDR3 nucleotides: TGTGCCAGCACAGGTTATGGCTACACCTTC. It translates to CASTGYGYTF. The chain couples TRBV2 to TRBJ1-2; no reliable D call. This CDR3 region has 10 residues. CDR1 is SNHLY, CDR2 FYNNEI, per germline. The V and J ends lost 7 bases and 5 bases respectively, with 5 bases between them.

In regard to this clonotype: A clone one base away is much larger, so this may be a read error. The CDR3 sequence: CASSPEGTGMNYGYTF. DNA for the CDR3: TGTGCCAGCAGCCCCGAGGGGACCGGGATGAACTATGGCTACACCTTC. The V and J genes are TRBV12-3 or TRBV12-4 and TRBJ1-2; TRBD1 might be the D (5 bases). Trimming pared 6 bases from V and 2 bases from J, leaving 19 bases between. This CDR3 spans 16 amino acids.

The rearrangement joins TRBV11-2 to TRBJ1-4, with TRBD1 matching over 9 bases. The CDR3 is made up of 15 amino acids. The V and J ends lost 6 bases and 7 bases, in that order; junction bases with no gene match: 9. Germline loops: CDR1 SGHAT, CDR2 FQNNGV. CDR3 amino acids: CASRPTGGAGEKLFF. As DNA, the CDR3 is TGTGCCAGCAGGCCAACAGGGGGCGCCGGTGAAAAACTGTTTTTT.

The chain couples TRBV15 to TRBJ2-3, with TRBD2 matching over 9 bases. This CDR3 contains 15 residues. The V gene's germline CDR1 is LNHNV and CDR2 YYDKDF (reference sequence). V was clipped by 0 bases and J by 7 bases; unmatched bases: 5. CDR3 loop: CATSRDLAGKHTQYF. Here the CDR3 DNA reads TGTGCCACCAGCAGAGATCTAGCGGGAAAACATACGCAGTATTTT.

In its sample, this clonotype was seen many times. V gene TRBV7-8 combines with J gene TRBJ1-2; TRBD1 aligns across 8 bases. This CDR3 has 16 residues. CDR1 SGHVS and CDR2 FQNEAQ come from the germline V gene. The V and J ends lost 0 bases and 7 bases, in that order; junction bases with no gene match: 10. The CDR3 protein is CASSLALGRGRAGYTF. CDR3 DNA sequence: TGTGCCAGCAGCTTAGCGTTAGGCAGGGGGCGGGCTGGCTACACCTTC.

V usage is TRBV6-5 and J usage is TRBJ1-1; no clear D gene. CDR1 MNHEY and CDR2 SVGAGI come from the germline V gene. V was pared by 5 bases and J by 5 bases, with 15 bases between. This CDR3 region has 14 residues. For the CDR3, the DNA is TGTGCCAGCAGTAGCGCAGGTGGTCGGACTGAAGCTTTCTTT. Its protein product is CASSSAGGRTEAFF.

This clonotype was observed a handful of times. The chain couples TRBV5-6 to TRBJ2-7; D is perhaps TRBD1 (7 bases). Germline V gene sequence: CDR1 SGHDT, CDR2 YYEEEE. This CDR3 is built from 14 residues. Trimming took off 4 bases at V and 3 bases at J, with 14 bases between the two ends. In DNA form, the CDR3 reads TGTGCCAGCAGCAAGGGGCGGGACAGCTACGAGCAGTACTTC. This gives the protein CASSKGRDSYEQYF.

The chain has TRBV7-9 and TRBJ2-7; TRBD1 agrees at 9 bases. After removal of 6 bases from V and 6 bases from J, the junction contained 6 bases not matched to a gene. The CDR3 has 13 residues. Looked up from germline, CDR1 is SEHNR and CDR2 is FQNEAQ (reference sequence). The CDR3 protein is CASRPRQGVEQYF. The CDR3 DNA sequence: TGTGCCAGCAGACCGCGACAGGGGGTCGAGCAGTACTTC.

This clonotype was found many times. The chain uses TRBV12-3 or TRBV12-4 and TRBJ1-4, with D unclear. The CDR3 contains 13 residues. V lost 5 bases and J 8 bases, leaving 12 bases between the germline ends. The CDR3 is CASSPRGGEKLFF. In DNA form, the CDR3 reads TGTGCCAGCAGTCCCCGGGGAGGCGAAAAACTGTTTTTT.

This clonotype was detected only a few times. The gene calls are TRBV10-2 and TRBJ2-7; 12 bases match TRBD2. CDR3 length: 17 amino acids. Trimming cost V 4 bases and J 2 bases; bases outside gene matches: 9. Germline V gives CDR1 WSHSY, CDR2 SAAADI. The CDR3 is CASSGPTSGRRTYEQYF. For the CDR3, the DNA is TGCGCCAGCAGTGGCCCGACTAGCGGGAGAAGAACCTACGAGCAGTACTTC.

There are a few counts of this clonotype. The chain joins TRBV11-2 to TRBJ1-2; the D gene is possibly TRBD1 (6 bases). This CDR3 contains 15 residues. V was cut by 1 base and J by 5 bases, with 14 bases left in between. Germline CDR1 reads SGHAT; CDR2 reads FQNNGV. The CDR3 DNA follows: TGTGCCAGCAGCTTAGGGCCGGACAGCCCTTATGGCTACACCTTC. Its translation: CASSLGPDSPYGYTF.

Of note for this clonotype: The junction does not match germline at one end; this may be a read error. The chain employs TRBV5-1 and TRBJ2-7, with 9 bases that match TRBD1. The CDR3 has 15 residues. The V gene's germline CDR1 is SGHRS and CDR2 YFSETQ. The CDR3 bases are TGCGCCAACAGCACCGGGACAGGGTGGCACTACGAGCAGTACTTC. As protein: CANSTGTGWHYEQYF.

A word on this clonotype: With a much larger clone just one base away, this may be a read error. The V call is TRBV7-2, the J call TRBJ2-2; D gene unclear. The germline gives CDR1 SGHTA, CDR2 FQGNSA. With 4 bases removed from V and 5 bases from J, the gap between germline ends came to 8 bases. CDR3 length equals 13 residues. The CDR3 DNA reads as TGTGCCAGCAGCTCCCATCAAACCGGGGAGCTGTTTTTT. The encoded protein is CASSSHQTGELFF.

The rearrangement links TRBV4-3 to TRBJ1-1; D is ambiguous. Trimming removed 1 base at V and 5 bases at J, with 14 bases between. Germline V lookup: CDR1 LGHNA, CDR2 YSLEER. The CDR3 loop spans 15 amino acids. The CDR3 loop reads CASSQGHILGTEAFF. The CDR3 DNA sequence: TGCGCCAGCAGCCAAGGACACATCCTTGGGACTGAAGCTTTCTTT.

This clonotype was seen a handful of times. J is TRBJ1-2 and V is TRBV7-2; D remains unclear. V was clipped by 8 bases and J by 7 bases, with 14 bases between them. CDR1 is SGHTA, CDR2 FQGNSA, per germline. The CDR3 is 12 residues long. The CDR3 nucleotides read TGTGCCAGCCGTTCAAATGCTGCTGGCTACACCTTC. Protein sequence: CASRSNAAGYTF.

The table lists this clonotype with many counts. An end of the junction differs from the germline gene, which may be a read error. The chain joins TRBV4-1 to TRBJ2-7; perhaps TRBD2 as D (6 bases). CDR1 and CDR2 (germline): MGHRA, YSYEKL. The CDR3 length is 14 residues. CDR3 DNA sequence: TGTGCCAGCAGCCAGGTCGGAGGGAGCTACGAGCAGTACTTC. Translated: CASSQVGGSYEQYF.